This TCR beta chain was obtained from a study of blood T cell repertoires in COVID-19 (TCRdb year 2020). The study in broad terms: Samples from collaborators originated in the United States, Italy and Spain and spanned both the acute and convalescent phases of COVID-19. The material from the prospective study consisted of cDNA or gDNA derived from T cells, B-cell-depleted T cells, or PBMCs. Subjects who had been exposed to COVID-19, were actively infected with it, or had recovered from it provided the deeply sampled blood TCRbeta repertoires that made up the dataset. A freely available public database, intended as a resource for researchers studying the immune response to SARS-CoV-2, is where the repertoires were released. Samples came from the ongoing ImmuneRACE study (first 160 participants) plus 1,254 subjects from 6 global collaborators. A de-identified subject ID, COVID-19 status, age in years and sex were almost always included in the sample metadata. Where HLA class I and class II types were available, the types were taken from metadata supplied by the sample provider, not from assay-based typing. Overall results and qualifications from the work: The quantity of clinical and demographic metadata differed by source and by participant and was supplied without curation.

TCRbeta CDR3 regions were amplified from genomic DNA using the immunoSEQ Assay, a bias-controlled multiplex PCR. On the study's bioinformatics: The number of nucleated cells in each sample was estimated by amplification of reference gene primers within the assay. To quantify the absolute abundance of each unique TCRbeta CDR3 rearrangement, sequence reads were collapsed and filtered. For each sample, productive Simpson clonality was calculated as the square root of Simpson's diversity index over productive rearrangements. The source is immuneACCESS, and TCRdb retained only in-frame sequences with V and J called. Part of the clones is not carried over; for the studies checked, unresolved V genes explain less than half of this, and the remainder is unexplained. V and J calls and clone size are copied from that table; D and trimming were computed from the DNA. The sample table records about 67,000 clones; approximately 87% of these occur just once. The ten largest clonotypes hold around 5% of the sample.

Whole blood was collected in K2EDTA tubes by collaborating institutions according to the institutions' own protocols. For TCRbeta analysis, collaborators shipped samples in one of three forms: frozen whole blood, isolated PBMCs, or DNA extracted from either of those sample types. CDR1 and CDR2 (MGHRA, YSYEKL) derive from the germline V gene. A distance of 14 bases separates the germline ends of V and J, which lose 5 bases and 4 bases respectively. The CDR3 sequence holds 14 residues, the cysteine and phenylalanine included. The CDR3 DNA has 42 bases and is translated from base 1. Comments on this clone: It has no known antigen specificity. Within one base of it there is no much larger clone, and no base qualities were kept.

This sequence uses TRBV4-1 and TRBJ1-1; tentative D gene TRBD1, with 5 bases matching. Source material: peripheral blood. This TCR came from a man aged 45-65 years with active COVID-19. CDR3 loop: CASSWGGKGTEAFF. The DNA sequence is as follows: TGCGCCAGCAGCTGGGGCGGCAAGGGCACTGAAGCTTTCTTT.